The clone carrying this T cell receptor beta chain was observed a handful of times. Its matching antigen is unknown. TCRdb ran MiXCR on the RT-PCR reads and lists one entry per CDR3 protein. The sample lists 450,000 to 600,000 distinct CDR3 sequences; about 7.2% were seen once. The data originate from a study of response to subunit inactivated influenza vaccine. General study results and limits: With each seasonal influenza vaccination, the authors suggested, few new T cells are recruited.

The trim removed 6 bases at V and 3 bases at J, leaving 3 bases unmatched. CDR3 length: 12 amino acids. Germline CDR1 and CDR2: DFQATT and SNEGSKA (reference sequence). The sample was PBMCs from blood, taken about 24 months after vaccination. This TCR came from a man between 50 and 70 years old who received an inactivated influenza vaccine. The gene calls are TRBV20-1 and TRBJ2-3, with TRBD2 matching 7 bases. CDR3 DNA: TGCAGTGCCAGGACTAGTACAGATACGCAGTATTTT. Protein: CSARTSTDTQYF.